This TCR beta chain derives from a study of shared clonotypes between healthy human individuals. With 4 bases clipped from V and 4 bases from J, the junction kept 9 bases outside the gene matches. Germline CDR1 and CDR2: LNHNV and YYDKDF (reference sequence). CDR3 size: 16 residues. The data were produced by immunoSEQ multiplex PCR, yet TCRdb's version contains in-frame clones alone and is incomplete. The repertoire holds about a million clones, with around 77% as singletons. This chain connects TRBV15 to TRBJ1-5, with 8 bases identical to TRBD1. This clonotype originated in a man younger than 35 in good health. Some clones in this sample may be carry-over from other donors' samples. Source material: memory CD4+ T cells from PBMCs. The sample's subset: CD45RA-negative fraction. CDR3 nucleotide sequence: TGTGCCACCAGCATCTCGACAGGGGCTTATAATCAGCCCCAGCATTTT. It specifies CATSISTGAYNQPQHF.